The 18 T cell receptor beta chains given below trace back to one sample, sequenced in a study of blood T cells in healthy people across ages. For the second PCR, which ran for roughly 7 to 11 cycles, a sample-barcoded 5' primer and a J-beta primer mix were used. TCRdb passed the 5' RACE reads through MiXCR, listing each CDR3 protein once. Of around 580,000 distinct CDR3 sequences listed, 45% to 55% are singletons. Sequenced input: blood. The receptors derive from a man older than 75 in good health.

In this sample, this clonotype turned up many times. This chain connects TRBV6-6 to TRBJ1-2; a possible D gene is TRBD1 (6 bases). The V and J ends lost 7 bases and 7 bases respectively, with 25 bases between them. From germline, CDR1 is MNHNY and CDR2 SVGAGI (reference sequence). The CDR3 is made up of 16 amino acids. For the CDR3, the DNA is TGTGCCAGCAAGGGCGGGTTGACAGAAGGGGGTGGTGGCTACACCTTC. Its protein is CASKGGLTEGGGGYTF.

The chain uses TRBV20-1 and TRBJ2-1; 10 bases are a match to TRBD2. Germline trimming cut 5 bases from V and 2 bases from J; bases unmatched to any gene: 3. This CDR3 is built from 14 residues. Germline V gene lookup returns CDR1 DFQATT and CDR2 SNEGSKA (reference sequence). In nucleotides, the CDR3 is TGCAGTGCTTTTAGCGGGAGGACCTACAATGAGCAGTTCTTC. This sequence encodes CSAFSGRTYNEQFF.

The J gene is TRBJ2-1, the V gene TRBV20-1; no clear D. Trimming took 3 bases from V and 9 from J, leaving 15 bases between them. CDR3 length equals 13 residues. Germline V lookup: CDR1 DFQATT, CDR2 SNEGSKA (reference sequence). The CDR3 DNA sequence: TGCAGTGCTAGCGGCGGATGGGGTCGTGAGCAGTTCTTC. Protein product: CSASGGWGREQFF.

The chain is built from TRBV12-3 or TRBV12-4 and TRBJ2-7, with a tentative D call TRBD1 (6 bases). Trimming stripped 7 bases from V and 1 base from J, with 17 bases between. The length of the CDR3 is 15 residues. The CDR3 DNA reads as TGTGCCAGCACTCCCTCCGGGACACTTTCCTACGAGCAGTACTTC. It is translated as CASTPSGTLSYEQYF.

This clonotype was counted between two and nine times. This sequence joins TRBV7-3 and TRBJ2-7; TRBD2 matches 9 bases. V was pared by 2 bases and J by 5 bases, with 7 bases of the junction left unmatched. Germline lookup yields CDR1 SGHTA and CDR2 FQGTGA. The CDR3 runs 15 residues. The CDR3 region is CASSLLASGVNEQYF. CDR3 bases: TGTGCCAGCAGCTTACTCGCTAGCGGGGTAAACGAGCAGTACTTC.

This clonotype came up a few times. The CDR3 DNA reads TGTGCCAGCAGCTTTTCGGAGGGCACTGAAGCTTTCTTT. Translated: CASSFSEGTEAFF. V gene TRBV7-2 combines with J gene TRBJ1-1; no reliable D call. The CDR3 consists of 13 residues. CDR1 SGHTA and CDR2 FQGNSA come from the germline V gene. V gave up 3 bases and J gave up 4 bases, with 9 bases separating them.

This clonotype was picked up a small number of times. This CDR3 is CASSLDGSGSANEQFF. The CDR3 DNA is TGCGCCAGCAGCTTGGATGGCAGCGGGAGTGCTAATGAGCAGTTCTTC. The genes are TRBV5-1 and TRBJ2-1; 8 positions match TRBD2. With 0 bases clipped from V and 7 bases from J, the junction kept 9 bases outside the gene matches. Germline V gives CDR1 SGHRS, CDR2 YFSETQ. The CDR3 contains 16 residues.

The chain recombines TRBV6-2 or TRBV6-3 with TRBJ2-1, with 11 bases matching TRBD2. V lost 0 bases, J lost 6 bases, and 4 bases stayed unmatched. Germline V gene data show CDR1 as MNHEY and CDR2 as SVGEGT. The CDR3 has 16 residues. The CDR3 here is CASSYSGTSGFNEQFF. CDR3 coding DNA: TGTGCCAGCAGTTACTCTGGGACTAGCGGATTCAATGAGCAGTTCTTC.

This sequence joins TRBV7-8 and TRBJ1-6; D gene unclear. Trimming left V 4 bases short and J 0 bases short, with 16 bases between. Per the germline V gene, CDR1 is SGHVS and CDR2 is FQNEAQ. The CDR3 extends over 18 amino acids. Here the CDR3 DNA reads TGTGCCAGCAGCTCCCGGGCCCCCAGGAGCTCCTATAATTCACCCCTCCACTTT. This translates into CASSSRAPRSSYNSPLHF.

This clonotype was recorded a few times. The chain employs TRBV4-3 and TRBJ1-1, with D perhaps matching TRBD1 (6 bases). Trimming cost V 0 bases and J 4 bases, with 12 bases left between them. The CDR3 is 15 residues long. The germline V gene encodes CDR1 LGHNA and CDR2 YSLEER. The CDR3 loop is CASSQDGRGGTEAFF. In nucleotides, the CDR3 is TGCGCCAGCAGCCAAGATGGGAGGGGGGGCACTGAAGCTTTCTTT.

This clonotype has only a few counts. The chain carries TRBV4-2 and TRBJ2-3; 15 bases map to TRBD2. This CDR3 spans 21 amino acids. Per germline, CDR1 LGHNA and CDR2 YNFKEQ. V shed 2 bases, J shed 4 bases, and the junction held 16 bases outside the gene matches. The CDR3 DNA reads TGTGCCAGCAGCCAATTGCCGGGACTAGCGGGAGGTTCAGGTCTCGCAGATACGCAGTATTTT. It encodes CASSQLPGLAGGSGLADTQYF.

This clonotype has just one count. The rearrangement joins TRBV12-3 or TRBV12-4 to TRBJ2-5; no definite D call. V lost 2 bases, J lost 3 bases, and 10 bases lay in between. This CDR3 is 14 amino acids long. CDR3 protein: CASSLSRAEETQYF. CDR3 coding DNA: TGTGCCAGCAGTTTAAGCCGAGCCGAAGAGACCCAGTACTTC.

The CDR3 loop reads CSAPTGDQGNQPQHF. DNA for the CDR3: TGCAGTGCACCTACAGGGGATCAGGGCAATCAGCCCCAGCATTTT. This chain uses TRBV20-1 with TRBJ1-5; 7 positions agree with TRBD1. In germline, CDR1 is DFQATT, CDR2 SNEGSKA (reference sequence). There are 15 residues in the CDR3. J was trimmed by 2 bases and V by 6 bases; bases with no gene match: 10.

In DNA form, the CDR3 reads TGTGCCAGCAGCGTAGGACAGGGGCGCTACACCTTC. Translating gives CASSVGQGRYTF. The chain combines TRBV7-2 with TRBJ1-2, with 9 bases fitting TRBD1. CDR1 and CDR2 (germline): SGHTA, FQGNSA. This CDR3 is built from 12 residues. V lost 5 bases to trimming and J lost 9 bases; unmatched junction nucleotides: 4.

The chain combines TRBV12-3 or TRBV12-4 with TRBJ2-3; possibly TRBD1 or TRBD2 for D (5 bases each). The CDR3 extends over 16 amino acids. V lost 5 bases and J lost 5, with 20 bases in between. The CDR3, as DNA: TGTGCCAGCAGTCGCAACCCCGGGACCTATAAAGATACGCAGTATTTT. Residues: CASSRNPGTYKDTQYF.

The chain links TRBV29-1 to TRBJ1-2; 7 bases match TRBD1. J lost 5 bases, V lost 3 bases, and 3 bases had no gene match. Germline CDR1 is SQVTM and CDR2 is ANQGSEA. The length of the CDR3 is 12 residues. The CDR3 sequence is CSVEGTDYGYTF. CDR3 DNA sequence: TGCAGCGTTGAGGGGACAGATTATGGCTACACCTTC.

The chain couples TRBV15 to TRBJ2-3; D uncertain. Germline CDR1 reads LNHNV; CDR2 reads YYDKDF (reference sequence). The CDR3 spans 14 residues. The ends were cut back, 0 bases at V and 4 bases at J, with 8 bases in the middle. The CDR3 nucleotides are TGTGCCACCAGCAGAGAGGTTGAATCAGATACGCAGTATTTT. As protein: CATSREVESDTQYF.

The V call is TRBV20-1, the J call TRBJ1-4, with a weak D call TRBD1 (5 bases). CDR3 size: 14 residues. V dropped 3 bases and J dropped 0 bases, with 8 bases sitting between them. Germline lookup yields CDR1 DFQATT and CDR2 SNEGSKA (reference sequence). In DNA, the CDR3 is TGCAGTGCTAGTGACAGCCCAACTAATGAAAAACTGTTTTTT. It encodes CSASDSPTNEKLFF.